One and the same sample provided the 10 T cell receptor beta chains below, sequenced in a study of Graves' ophthalmopathy and Graves' hyperthyroidism (dated by TCRdb to the late 2010s). TCRdb shows the sequencer as Illumina HiSeq 2000. For repertoire sequencing, the TCR beta CDR3 regions were amplified from RNA transcripts. The first round was an RT-PCR using HTBI primers with the Qiagen OneStep RT-PCR kit, and this first round was followed by a second-round multiplex PCR, then size selection and purification. TCRdb's own reprocessing of the public reads used fastp at Q25 and MiXCR and kept productive beta chains. Rows are combined by CDR3 protein, so each entry shows the most common genes and DNA. Here the sample has about 620,000 distinct CDR3 sequences; approximately 21% occur a single time. The top ten hold approximately 6.9% of the sample. Sequenced sample: peripheral blood. Source of these receptors: a woman between 18 and 29 years old with stable Graves' hyperthyroidism. Some clones in this sample may be carry-over from other donors' samples. Donor details come from another sample of the same person, matched by shared clones.

This clonotype was found many times. The chain employs TRBV12-3 or TRBV12-4 and TRBJ2-7; 11 nucleotides match TRBD1. There are 13 residues in the CDR3. The ends lost 5 bases at V and 3 bases at J; junction bases unmatched: 0. Here the CDR3 reads CASSGTGGYEQYF. CDR3 nucleotide sequence: TGTGCCAGCAGTGGGACAGGGGGCTACGAGCAGTACTTC.

This clonotype appeared many times. The J gene is TRBJ1-1, the V gene TRBV18, with no clear D. Germline V gene lookup returns CDR1 KGHSH and CDR2 LQKENI. This CDR3 is built from 13 residues. The V end was cut by 6 bases, the J end by 1 base, with 9 bases between. This CDR3 reads CASSLDKNTEAFF. The CDR3 DNA sequence: TGTGCCAGCTCGCTCGACAAGAACACTGAAGCTTTCTTT.

The table lists this clonotype with many counts. The genes are TRBV28 and TRBJ2-7, with 9 bases fitting TRBD2. Germline assignment: CDR1 MDHEN and CDR2 SYDVKM. The CDR3 extends over 13 amino acids. After removal of 5 bases from V and 4 bases from J, the junction contained 3 bases not matched to a gene. The CDR3 nucleotides are TGTGCCAGCAGTCTAGCGGGAAGATACGAGCAGTACTTC. Its protein is CASSLAGRYEQYF.

This clonotype was seen a handful of times. V usage is TRBV11-1 and J usage is TRBJ1-2, with TRBD1 matching over 9 bases. Germline trimming cut 5 bases from V and 3 bases from J; bases unmatched to any gene: 10. The CDR3 runs 16 residues. Germline values: CDR1 SGHAT, CDR2 FQDESV (reference sequence). The CDR3 reads CASSLGEQGAYYGYTF. CDR3 DNA: TGTGCCAGCAGCCTGGGGGAACAGGGGGCTTACTATGGCTACACCTTC.

This clonotype was recorded at least ten times. This chain links TRBV6-5 with TRBJ1-1; no definite D call. Germline values: CDR1 MNHEY, CDR2 SVGAGI. V lost 0 bases and J lost 1, with 6 bases in between. The CDR3 runs to 14 residues. The CDR3 is CASSYSAANTEAFF. In DNA form, the CDR3 reads TGTGCCAGCAGTTACTCGGCAGCGAACACTGAAGCTTTCTTT.

This clonotype has ten or more counts. The chain uses TRBV6-1 and TRBJ2-7; D remains ambiguous. The CDR3 sequence is 13 residues long. V shed 6 bases and J shed 3 bases, with 12 bases lying between them. Germline CDR1 and CDR2: MNHNS and SASEGT. The CDR3 DNA reads TGTGCCAGCAGCTCGAACCCTTACTACGAGCAGTACTTC. Translated: CASSSNPYYEQYF.

A few counts support this clonotype. The V gene is TRBV4-1, the J gene TRBJ2-7; 7 bases agree with TRBD1. V gave up 3 bases and J gave up 1 base; unmatched junction bases: 9. The CDR3 has 16 amino acids. Per the germline V gene, CDR1 is MGHRA and CDR2 is YSYEKL. DNA of the CDR3: TGCGCCAGCAGCCAGGGATCCGGGACAGCTTCCTACGAGCAGTACTTC. As protein: CASSQGSGTASYEQYF.

This clonotype was detected many times. The gene calls are TRBV7-9 and TRBJ2-7; maybe TRBD1 (5 bases). The CDR3 totals 13 residues. The germline V gene has CDR1 SEHNR and CDR2 FQNEAQ (reference sequence). Trimming removed 5 bases from V and 2 bases from J, with 10 bases in between. The CDR3 nucleotides are TGTGCCAGCAGCGCTCTGACAGCCTACGAGCAGTACTTC. Its protein product is CASSALTAYEQYF.

The chain links TRBV5-1 to TRBJ1-2, with 7 positions matching TRBD1. This CDR3 spans 15 amino acids. V shed 4 bases and J 2 bases; nucleotides not matched to a gene: 8. Germline V lookup: CDR1 SGHRS, CDR2 YFSETQ. In DNA form, the CDR3 reads TGCGCCAGCAGCCCGAGGGAGGGACAGAACTATGGCTACACCTTC. Protein sequence: CASSPREGQNYGYTF.

This clonotype was counted a few times. The chain joins TRBV12-5 to TRBJ2-2; D unclear. Germline assignment: CDR1 LGHNT and CDR2 FRNRAP. CDR3 length: 15 residues. V lost 2 bases and J 2 bases, leaving 9 bases between the germline ends. CDR3 coding DNA: TGTGCTAGTGGTTTGCCAGGATCAAACACCGGGGAGCTGTTTTTT. As protein: CASGLPGSNTGELFF. The entire variable domain, with the rest obtained from reference TRBV12-5 and TRBJ2-2, is as follows: DARVTQTPRHKVTEMGQEVTMRCQPILGHNTVFWYRQTMMQGLELLAYFRNRAPLDDSGMPKDRFSAEMPDATLATLKIQPSEPRDSAVYFCASGLPGSNTGELFFGEGSRLTVL.